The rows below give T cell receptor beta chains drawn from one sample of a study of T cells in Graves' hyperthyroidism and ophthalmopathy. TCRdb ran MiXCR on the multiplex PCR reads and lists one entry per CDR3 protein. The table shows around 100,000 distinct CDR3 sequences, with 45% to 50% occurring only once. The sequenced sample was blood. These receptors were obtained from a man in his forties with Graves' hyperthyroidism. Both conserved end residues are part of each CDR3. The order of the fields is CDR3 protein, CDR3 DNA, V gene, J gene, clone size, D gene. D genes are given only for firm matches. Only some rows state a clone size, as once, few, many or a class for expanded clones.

CDR3aa: CASSCEQFF
CDR3nt: TGTGCCAGCAGCTGCGAGCAGTTCTTC
v_gene: TRBV11-2
j_gene: TRBJ2-1
abundance: many
d_gene: -

CDR3aa: CASSLGYRDTQYF
CDR3nt: TGTGCCAGCAGCTTAGGTTACAGAGATACGCAGTATTTT
v_gene: TRBV5-6
j_gene: TRBJ2-3
abundance: many
d_gene: -

CDR3aa: CSVLGILAGGPVTYNEQFF
CDR3nt: TGCAGCGTCCTTGGGATACTAGCGGGAGGGCCTGTAACCTACAATGAGCAGTTCTTC
v_gene: TRBV29-1
j_gene: TRBJ2-1
abundance: many
d_gene: TRBD2

CDR3aa: CASSLGSNTGELFF
CDR3nt: TGTGCCAGCAGTTTAGGGTCCAACACCGGGGAGCTGTTTTTT
v_gene: TRBV12-3/TRBV12-4
j_gene: TRBJ2-2
abundance: many
d_gene: -

CDR3aa: CSAFRISSEPYNEQFF
CDR3nt: TGCAGTGCGTTCCGTATTTCTAGCGAGCCGTACAATGAGCAGTTCTTC
v_gene: TRBV20-1
j_gene: TRBJ2-1
abundance: many
d_gene: -

CDR3aa: CSAGTGGNQPQHF
CDR3nt: TGCAGTGCTGGGACAGGGGGCAATCAGCCCCAGCATTTT
v_gene: TRBV20-1
j_gene: TRBJ1-5
abundance: many
d_gene: TRBD1

CDR3aa: CASSPTSVANTGELFF
CDR3nt: TGTGCCAGCTCACCTACTAGCGTCGCGAACACCGGGGAGCTGTTTTTT
v_gene: TRBV18
j_gene: TRBJ2-2
abundance: -
d_gene: TRBD2

CDR3aa: CSARALVAGAYEQYF
CDR3nt: TGCAGTGCTAGAGCGTTGGTAGCGGGGGCCTACGAGCAGTACTTC
v_gene: TRBV20-1
j_gene: TRBJ2-7
abundance: many
d_gene: TRBD2

CDR3aa: CASSESYEQYF
CDR3nt: TGCGCCAGCAGTGAGTCCTACGAGCAGTACTTC
v_gene: TRBV10-1
j_gene: TRBJ2-7
abundance: many
d_gene: -

CDR3aa: CASSLGSGPSYEQYF
CDR3nt: TGTGCCAGCAGCCTGGGGAGCGGGCCCTCCTACGAGCAGTACTTC
v_gene: TRBV6-1
j_gene: TRBJ2-7
abundance: -
d_gene: -

CDR3aa: CATSERDRVSWELFF
CDR3nt: TGTGCCACCAGTGAACGGGACAGGGTATCGTGGGAGCTGTTTTTT
v_gene: TRBV24-1
j_gene: TRBJ2-2
abundance: -
d_gene: TRBD1

CDR3aa: CASSPQQGEEKLFF
CDR3nt: TGTGCCAGCAGCCCGCAACAGGGTGAGGAAAAACTGTTTTTT
v_gene: TRBV9
j_gene: TRBJ1-4
abundance: -
d_gene: -

CDR3aa: CASSLGVGRSQHF
CDR3nt: TGTGCCAGCAGCTTAGGGGTGGGGAGGTCCCAGCATTTT
v_gene: TRBV7-4
j_gene: TRBJ1-5
abundance: -
d_gene: -

CDR3aa: CASSLGKKKGYTF
CDR3nt: TGTGCCAGCAGTTTGGGCAAGAAAAAGGGCTACACCTTC
v_gene: TRBV28
j_gene: TRBJ1-2
abundance: -
d_gene: -

CDR3aa: CASSYAPGSNYGYTF
CDR3nt: TGTGCCAGCAGCTATGCGCCAGGATCTAACTATGGCTACACCTTC
v_gene: TRBV7-9
j_gene: TRBJ1-2
abundance: many
d_gene: -

CDR3aa: CASSLQQGYQETQYF
CDR3nt: TGTGCCAGCAGCCTCCAGCAGGGATACCAAGAGACCCAGTACTTC
v_gene: TRBV7-8
j_gene: TRBJ2-5
abundance: many
d_gene: -

CDR3aa: CSVYREGYGYTF
CDR3nt: TGCAGCGTCTACAGGGAGGGCTATGGCTACACCTTC
v_gene: TRBV29-1
j_gene: TRBJ1-2
abundance: many
d_gene: -

CDR3aa: CASRRVPQPYEQYF
CDR3nt: TGTGCCAGCAGGAGGGTCCCCCAGCCCTACGAGCAGTACTTC
v_gene: TRBV2
j_gene: TRBJ2-7
abundance: -
d_gene: -

CDR3aa: CASSNRPEAFF
CDR3nt: TGTGCCAGCAGCAACCGACCTGAAGCTTTCTTT
v_gene: TRBV7-8
j_gene: TRBJ1-1
abundance: -
d_gene: -

CDR3aa: CASSLEGLYNEQFF
CDR3nt: TGTGCCAGCAGCTTAGAGGGCCTTTACAATGAGCAGTTCTTC
v_gene: TRBV7-6
j_gene: TRBJ2-1
abundance: many
d_gene: -

CDR3aa: CASRDGTSGSQETQYF
CDR3nt: TGTGCCAGCAGAGATGGGACTAGCGGGAGCCAAGAGACCCAGTACTTC
v_gene: TRBV7-9
j_gene: TRBJ2-5
abundance: -
d_gene: TRBD2

CDR3aa: CASSIGTANNGQFF
CDR3nt: TGTGCCAGCAGCATCGGGACAGCCAACAATGGGCAGTTCTTC
v_gene: TRBV21-1
j_gene: TRBJ2-1
abundance: -
d_gene: -

CDR3aa: CATSRDPQDSGYTF
CDR3nt: TGTGCCACCAGCAGAGATCCGCAGGACAGTGGCTACACCTTC
v_gene: TRBV15
j_gene: TRBJ1-2
abundance: once
d_gene: -

CDR3aa: CSAKGSNQPQHF
CDR3nt: TGCAGCGCAAAGGGTAGCAATCAGCCCCAGCATTTT
v_gene: TRBV29-1
j_gene: TRBJ1-5
abundance: -
d_gene: -

CDR3aa: CATKLLVNSPLHF
CDR3nt: TGTGCCACCAAGTTATTGGTTAATTCACCCCTCCACTTT
v_gene: TRBV2
j_gene: TRBJ1-6
abundance: many
d_gene: -

CDR3aa: CASSHGQNGYTF
CDR3nt: TGTGCCAGCAGCCATGGCCAGAACGGCTACACCTTC
v_gene: TRBV3-1
j_gene: TRBJ1-2
abundance: many
d_gene: -

CDR3aa: CASSFAGKAFF
CDR3nt: TGTGCCAGCAGCTTCGCAGGGAAAGCTTTCTTT
v_gene: TRBV7-2
j_gene: TRBJ1-1
abundance: once
d_gene: -

CDR3aa: CASGTANYGYTF
CDR3nt: TGTGCCAGCGGGACGGCTAACTATGGCTACACCTTC
v_gene: TRBV27
j_gene: TRBJ1-2
abundance: many
d_gene: -

CDR3aa: CASSDLSEIPSQRF
CDR3nt: TGTGCCAGCAGTGATCTGTCCGAGATCCCGTCCCAGCGTTTT
v_gene: TRBV2
j_gene: TRBJ1-5
abundance: -
d_gene: -

CDR3aa: CATSRDQRELDEQCF
CDR3nt: TGTGCCACCAGCAGGGACCAGCGGGAGCTCGACGAGCAGTGCTTC
v_gene: TRBV15
j_gene: TRBJ2-7
abundance: -
d_gene: TRBD2

CDR3aa: CASSESYNNEQFF
CDR3nt: TGTGCCAGCAGTGAATCATACAATAATGAGCAGTTCTTC
v_gene: TRBV6-1
j_gene: TRBJ2-1
abundance: many
d_gene: -

CDR3aa: CATSVDRGNQPQHF
CDR3nt: TGTGCCACCAGCGTGGACAGGGGCAATCAGCCCCAGCATTTT
v_gene: TRBV15
j_gene: TRBJ1-5
abundance: many
d_gene: TRBD1

CDR3aa: CASSHRGGGGETQYF
CDR3nt: TGTGCCAGTAGCCACAGGGGGGGTGGGGGAGAGACCCAGTACTTC
v_gene: TRBV19
j_gene: TRBJ2-5
abundance: -
d_gene: -

CDR3aa: CASSAGTHLTEAFF
CDR3nt: TGTGCCAGCAGCGCGGGAACACATTTAACTGAAGCTTTCTTT
v_gene: TRBV9
j_gene: TRBJ1-1
abundance: many
d_gene: -

CDR3aa: CSAKTGKVTEQFF
CDR3nt: TGCAGTGCCAAAACAGGGAAAGTTACTGAGCAGTTCTTC
v_gene: TRBV20-1
j_gene: TRBJ2-1
abundance: many
d_gene: -

CDR3aa: CASSSGGLRGYTF
CDR3nt: TGTGCCAGCAGCTCCGGGGGGCTAAGGGGCTACACCTTC
v_gene: TRBV7-9
j_gene: TRBJ1-2
abundance: -
d_gene: -

CDR3aa: CASSGTGDYSPLHF
CDR3nt: TGTGCCAGCAGTGGGACAGGGGATTATTCACCCCTCCACTTT
v_gene: TRBV6-1
j_gene: TRBJ1-6
abundance: many
d_gene: TRBD1

CDR3aa: CASSNLAGEGYEQYF
CDR3nt: TGTGCCAGCAGTAACCTAGCGGGAGAAGGCTACGAGCAGTACTTC
v_gene: TRBV6-2/TRBV6-3
j_gene: TRBJ2-7
abundance: many
d_gene: TRBD2

CDR3aa: CASKGDGYYGYTF
CDR3nt: TGTGCCAGCAAGGGGGACGGCTACTATGGCTACACCTTC
v_gene: TRBV6-2/TRBV6-3
j_gene: TRBJ1-2
abundance: many
d_gene: -

CDR3aa: CASSSGTPNTEAFF
CDR3nt: TGTGCCAGCAGTTCCGGGACACCGAACACTGAAGCTTTCTTT
v_gene: TRBV12-3/TRBV12-4
j_gene: TRBJ1-1
abundance: many
d_gene: -